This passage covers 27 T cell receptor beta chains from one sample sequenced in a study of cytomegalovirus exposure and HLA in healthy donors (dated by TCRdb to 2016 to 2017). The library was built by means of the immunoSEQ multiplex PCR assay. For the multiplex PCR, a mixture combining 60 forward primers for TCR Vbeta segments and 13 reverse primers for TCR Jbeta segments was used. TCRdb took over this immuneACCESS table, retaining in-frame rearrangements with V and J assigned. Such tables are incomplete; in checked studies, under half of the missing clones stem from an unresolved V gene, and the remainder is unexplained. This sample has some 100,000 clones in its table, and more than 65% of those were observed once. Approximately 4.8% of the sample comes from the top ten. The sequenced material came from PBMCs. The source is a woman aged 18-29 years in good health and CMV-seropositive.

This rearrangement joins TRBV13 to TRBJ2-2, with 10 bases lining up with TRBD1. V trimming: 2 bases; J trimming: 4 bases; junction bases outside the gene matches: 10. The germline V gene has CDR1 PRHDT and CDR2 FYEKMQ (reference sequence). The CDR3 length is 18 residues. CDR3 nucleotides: TGTGCCAGCAGCTTAAGGGGACAGGGGATTTTGGGCACCGGGGAGCTGTTTTTT. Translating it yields CASSLRGQGILGTGELFF.

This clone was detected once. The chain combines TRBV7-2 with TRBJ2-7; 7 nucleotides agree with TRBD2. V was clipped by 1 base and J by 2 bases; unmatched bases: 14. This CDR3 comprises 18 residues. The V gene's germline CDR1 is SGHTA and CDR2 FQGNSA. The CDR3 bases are TGTGCCAGCAGCTTAGTTCTTGCCGCGGGAGCTAATCCCTACGAGCAGTACTTC. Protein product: CASSLVLAAGANPYEQYF.

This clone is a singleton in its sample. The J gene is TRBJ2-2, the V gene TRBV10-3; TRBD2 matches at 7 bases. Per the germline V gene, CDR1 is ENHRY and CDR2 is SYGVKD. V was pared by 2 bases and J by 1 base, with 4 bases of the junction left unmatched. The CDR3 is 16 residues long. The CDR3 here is CAISEVGGRNTGELFF. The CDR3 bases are TGTGCCATCAGTGAGGTTGGCGGGAGGAACACCGGGGAGCTGTTTTTT.

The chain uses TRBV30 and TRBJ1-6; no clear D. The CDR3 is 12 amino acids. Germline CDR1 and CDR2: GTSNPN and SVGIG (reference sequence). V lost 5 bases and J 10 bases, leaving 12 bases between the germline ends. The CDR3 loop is CAWREFSSPLHF. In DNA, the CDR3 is TGTGCCTGGCGGGAGTTTTCCTCACCCCTCCACTTT.

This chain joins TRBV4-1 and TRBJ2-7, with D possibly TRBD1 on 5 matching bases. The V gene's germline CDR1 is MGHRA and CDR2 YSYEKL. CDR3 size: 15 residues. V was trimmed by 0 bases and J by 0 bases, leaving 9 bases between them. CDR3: CASSQDQGPSYEQYF. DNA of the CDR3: TGCGCCAGCAGCCAAGATCAGGGTCCCTCCTACGAGCAGTACTTC.

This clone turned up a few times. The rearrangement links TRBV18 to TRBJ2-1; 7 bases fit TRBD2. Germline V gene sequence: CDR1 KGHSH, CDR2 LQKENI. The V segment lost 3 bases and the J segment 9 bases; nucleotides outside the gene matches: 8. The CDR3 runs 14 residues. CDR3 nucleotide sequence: TGTGCCAGCTCACCGTGGACTAGTTCTCGTGAGCAGTTCTTC. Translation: CASSPWTSSREQFF. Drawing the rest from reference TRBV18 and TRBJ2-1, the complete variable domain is NAGVMQNPRHLVRRRGQEARLRCSPMKGHSHVYWYRQLPEEGLKFMVYLQKENIIDESGMPKERFSAEFPKEGPSILRIQQVVRGDSAAYFCASSPWTSSREQFFGPGTRLTVL.

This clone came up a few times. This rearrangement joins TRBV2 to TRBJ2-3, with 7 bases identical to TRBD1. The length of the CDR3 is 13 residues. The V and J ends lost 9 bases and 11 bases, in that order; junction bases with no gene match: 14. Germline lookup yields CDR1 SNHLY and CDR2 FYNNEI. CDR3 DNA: TGTGCCAGAGGGGGTACAGGGGCTGGGGGGCAGTATTTT. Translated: CARGGTGAGGQYF.

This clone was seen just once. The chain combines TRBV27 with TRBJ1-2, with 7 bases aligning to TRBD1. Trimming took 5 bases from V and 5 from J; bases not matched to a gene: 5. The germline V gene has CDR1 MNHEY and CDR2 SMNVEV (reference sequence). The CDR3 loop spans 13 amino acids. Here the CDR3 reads CASSMTGNYGYTF. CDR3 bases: TGTGCCAGCAGTATGACAGGGAATTATGGCTACACCTTC.

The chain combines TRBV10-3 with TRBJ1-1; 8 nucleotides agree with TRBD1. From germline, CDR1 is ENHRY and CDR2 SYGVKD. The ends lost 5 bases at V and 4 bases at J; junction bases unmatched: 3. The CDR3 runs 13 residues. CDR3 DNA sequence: TGTGCCATCAGTCCTACAGGGGGCACTGAAGCTTTCTTT. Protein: CAISPTGGTEAFF.

CDR3 loop: CASSLWDTGNEQYF. CDR3 nucleotides: TGCGCCAGCAGCTTGTGGGATACGGGGAACGAGCAGTACTTC. The chain couples TRBV5-1 to TRBJ2-7, with D tentatively TRBD2 (5 bases). V gave up 1 base and J gave up 5 bases, with 13 bases separating them. Germline values: CDR1 SGHRS, CDR2 YFSETQ. The CDR3 extends over 14 amino acids. Looking up the rest from reference TRBV5-1 and TRBJ2-7 gives the full variable domain: KAGVTQTPRYLIKTRGQQVTLSCSPISGHRSVSWYQQTPGQGLQFLFEYFSETQRNKGNFPGRFSGRQFSNSRSEMNVSTLELGDSALYLCASSLWDTGNEQYFGPGTRLTVT.

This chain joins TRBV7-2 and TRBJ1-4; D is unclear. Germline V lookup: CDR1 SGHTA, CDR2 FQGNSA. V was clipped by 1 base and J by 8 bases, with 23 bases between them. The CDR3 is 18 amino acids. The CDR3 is CASSLVTRQVAPGEKLFF. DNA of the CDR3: TGTGCCAGCAGCTTAGTCACGAGGCAGGTCGCGCCGGGGGAAAAACTGTTTTTT.

This CDR3 is CAWTVNTEAFF. The CDR3 region has the DNA TGTGCCTGGACAGTGAACACTGAAGCTTTCTTT. V usage is TRBV30 and J usage is TRBJ1-1, with D unclear. The length of the CDR3 is 11 residues. Trimming removed 4 bases at V and 0 bases at J, with 3 bases between. CDR1 is GTSNPN and CDR2 is SVGIG in the germline V gene (reference sequence).

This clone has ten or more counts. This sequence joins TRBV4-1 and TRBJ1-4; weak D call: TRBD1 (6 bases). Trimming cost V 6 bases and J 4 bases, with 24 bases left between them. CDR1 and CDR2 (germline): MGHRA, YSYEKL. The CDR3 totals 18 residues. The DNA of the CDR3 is TGCGCCAGCAGGCATCCCCTCGCCCGACAGGAGGATAATGAAAAACTGTTTTTT. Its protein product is CASRHPLARQEDNEKLFF.

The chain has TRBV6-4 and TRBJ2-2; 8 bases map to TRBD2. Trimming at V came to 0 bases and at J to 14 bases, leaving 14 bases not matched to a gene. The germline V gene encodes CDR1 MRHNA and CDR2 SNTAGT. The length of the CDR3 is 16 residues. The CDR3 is CASSDSSLAGYLDLFF. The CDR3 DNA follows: TGTGCCAGCAGTGACTCGAGCCTAGCGGGCTACTTGGACCTGTTTTTT.

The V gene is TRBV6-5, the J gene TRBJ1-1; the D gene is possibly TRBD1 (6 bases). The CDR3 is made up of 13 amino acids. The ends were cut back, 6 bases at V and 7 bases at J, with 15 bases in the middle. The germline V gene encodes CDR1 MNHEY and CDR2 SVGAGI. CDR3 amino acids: CASRPQGSGEAFF. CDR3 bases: TGTGCCAGCAGGCCCCAGGGGAGCGGTGAAGCTTTCTTT.

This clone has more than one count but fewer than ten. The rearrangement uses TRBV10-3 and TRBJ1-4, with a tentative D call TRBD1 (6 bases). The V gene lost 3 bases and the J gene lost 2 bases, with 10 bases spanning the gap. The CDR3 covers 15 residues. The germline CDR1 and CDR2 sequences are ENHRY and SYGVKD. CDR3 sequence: CAISDGGGTNEKLFF. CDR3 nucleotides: TGTGCCATCAGTGATGGGGGGGGCACTAATGAAAAACTGTTTTTT.

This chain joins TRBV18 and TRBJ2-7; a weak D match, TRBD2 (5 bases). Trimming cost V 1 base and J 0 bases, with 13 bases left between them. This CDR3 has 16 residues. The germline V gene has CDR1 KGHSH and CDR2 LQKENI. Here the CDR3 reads CASSPQITRNSYEQYF. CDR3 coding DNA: TGTGCCAGCTCACCACAGATCACTAGAAACTCCTACGAGCAGTACTTC.

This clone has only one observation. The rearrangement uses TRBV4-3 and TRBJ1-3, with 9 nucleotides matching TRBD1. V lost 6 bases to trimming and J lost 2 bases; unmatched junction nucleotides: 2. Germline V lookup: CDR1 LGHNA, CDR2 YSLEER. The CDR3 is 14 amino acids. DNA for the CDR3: TGCGCCAGCAGTCGACAGGGGGCTGGAAACACCATATATTTT. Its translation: CASSRQGAGNTIYF.

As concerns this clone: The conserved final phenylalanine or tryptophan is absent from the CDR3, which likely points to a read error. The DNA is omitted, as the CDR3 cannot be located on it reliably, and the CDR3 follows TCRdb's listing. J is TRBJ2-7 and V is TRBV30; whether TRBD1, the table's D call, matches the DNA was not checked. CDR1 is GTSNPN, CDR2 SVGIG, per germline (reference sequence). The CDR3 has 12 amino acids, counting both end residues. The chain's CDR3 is CAWSVSPGQAEI.

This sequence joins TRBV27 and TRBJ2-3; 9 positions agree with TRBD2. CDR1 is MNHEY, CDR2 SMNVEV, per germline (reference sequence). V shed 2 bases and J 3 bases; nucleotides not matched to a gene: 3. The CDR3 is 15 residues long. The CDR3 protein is CASSLGSGGTDTQYF. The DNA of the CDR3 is TGTGCCAGCAGTTTAGGCAGCGGGGGGACAGATACGCAGTATTTT.

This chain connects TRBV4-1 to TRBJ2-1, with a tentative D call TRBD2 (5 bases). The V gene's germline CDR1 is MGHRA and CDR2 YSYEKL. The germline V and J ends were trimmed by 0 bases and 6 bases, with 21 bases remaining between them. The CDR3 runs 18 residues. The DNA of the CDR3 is TGCGCCAGCAGCCAAGAGGTGTTTGGGAGCCCGCCGTCCAATGAGCAGTTCTTC. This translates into CASSQEVFGSPPSNEQFF.

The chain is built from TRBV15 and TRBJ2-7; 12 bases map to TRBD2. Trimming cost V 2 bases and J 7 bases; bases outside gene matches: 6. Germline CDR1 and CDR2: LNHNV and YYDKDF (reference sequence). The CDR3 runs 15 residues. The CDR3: CATSRLAGGPGEQYF. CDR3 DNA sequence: TGTGCCACCAGCAGACTAGCGGGAGGGCCCGGGGAGCAGTACTTC. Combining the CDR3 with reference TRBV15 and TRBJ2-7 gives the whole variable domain DAMVIQNPRYQVTQFGKPVTLSCSQTLNHNVMYWYQQKSSQAPKLLFHYYDKDFNNEADTPDNFQSRRPNTSFCFLDIRSPGLGDTAMYLCATSRLAGGPGEQYFGPGTRLTVT.

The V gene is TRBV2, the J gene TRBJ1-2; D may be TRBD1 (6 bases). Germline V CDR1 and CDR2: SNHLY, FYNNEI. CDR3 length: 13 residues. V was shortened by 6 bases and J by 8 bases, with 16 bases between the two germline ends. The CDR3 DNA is TGTGCCAGCAGCAACGGGGGGGCGGAAGGCTACACCTTC. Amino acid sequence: CASSNGGAEGYTF.

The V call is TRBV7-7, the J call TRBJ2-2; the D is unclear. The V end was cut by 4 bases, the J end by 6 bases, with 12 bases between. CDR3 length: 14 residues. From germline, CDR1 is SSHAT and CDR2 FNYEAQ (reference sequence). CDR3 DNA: TGTGCCAGCAGCTCCGCCCCCAGTGCCGGGGAGCTGTTTTTT. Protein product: CASSSAPSAGELFF.

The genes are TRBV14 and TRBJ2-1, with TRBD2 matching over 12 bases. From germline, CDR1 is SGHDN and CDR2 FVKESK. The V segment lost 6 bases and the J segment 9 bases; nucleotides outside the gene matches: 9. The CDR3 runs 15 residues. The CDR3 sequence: CASRPRLAGVSEQFF. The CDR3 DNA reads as TGTGCCAGCAGGCCGAGACTAGCGGGAGTTAGTGAGCAGTTCTTC.

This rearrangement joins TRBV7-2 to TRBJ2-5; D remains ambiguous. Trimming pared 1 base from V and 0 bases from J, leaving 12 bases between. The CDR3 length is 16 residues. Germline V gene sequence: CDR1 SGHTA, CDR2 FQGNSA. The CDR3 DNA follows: TGTGCCAGCAGCTTAGTGGGCAGCCAGTACCAAGAGACCCAGTACTTC. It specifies CASSLVGSQYQETQYF.

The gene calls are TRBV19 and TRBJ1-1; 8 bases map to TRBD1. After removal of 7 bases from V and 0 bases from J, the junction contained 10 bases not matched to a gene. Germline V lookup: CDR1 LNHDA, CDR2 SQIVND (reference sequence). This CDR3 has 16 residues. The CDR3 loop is CASKDVDRGMNTEAFF. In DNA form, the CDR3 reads TGTGCCAGTAAGGATGTTGACAGGGGCATGAACACTGAAGCTTTCTTT. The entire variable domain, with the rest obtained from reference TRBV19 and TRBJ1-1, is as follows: DGGITQSPKYLFRKEGQNVTLSCEQNLNHDAMYWYRQDPGQGLRLIYYSQIVNDFQKGDIAEGYSVSREKKESFPLTVTSAQKNPTAFYLCASKDVDRGMNTEAFFGQGTRLTVV.